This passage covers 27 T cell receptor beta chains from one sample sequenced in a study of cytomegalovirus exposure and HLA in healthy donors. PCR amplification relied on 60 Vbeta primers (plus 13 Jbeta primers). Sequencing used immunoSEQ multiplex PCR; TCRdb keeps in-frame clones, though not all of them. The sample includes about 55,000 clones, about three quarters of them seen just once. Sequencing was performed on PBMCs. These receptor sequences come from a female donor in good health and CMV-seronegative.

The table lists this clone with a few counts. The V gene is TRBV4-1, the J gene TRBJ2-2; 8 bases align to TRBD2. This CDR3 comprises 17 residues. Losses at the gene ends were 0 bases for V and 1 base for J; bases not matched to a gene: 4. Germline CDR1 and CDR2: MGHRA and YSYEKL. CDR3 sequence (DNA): TGCGCCAGCAGCCAAGATGGGAGCGGGGGGAACACCGGGGAGCTGTTTTTT. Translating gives CASSQDGSGGNTGELFF.

Here the CDR3 DNA reads TGTGCCATCCGGGACTCCCTAGACAATGAGCAGTTCTTC. As protein: CAIRDSLDNEQFF. The chain employs TRBV10-3 and TRBJ2-1, with a tentative D call TRBD2 (6 bases). Trimming removed 8 bases at V and 5 bases at J, with 13 bases between. The germline gives CDR1 ENHRY, CDR2 SYGVKD. The CDR3 length is 13 residues.

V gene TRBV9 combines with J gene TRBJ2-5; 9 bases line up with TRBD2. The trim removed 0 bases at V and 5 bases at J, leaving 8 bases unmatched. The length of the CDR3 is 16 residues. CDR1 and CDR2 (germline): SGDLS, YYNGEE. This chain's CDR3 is CASSVVGSGRGETQYF. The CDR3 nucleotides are TGTGCCAGCAGCGTAGTGGGTAGCGGGAGAGGGGAGACCCAGTACTTC.

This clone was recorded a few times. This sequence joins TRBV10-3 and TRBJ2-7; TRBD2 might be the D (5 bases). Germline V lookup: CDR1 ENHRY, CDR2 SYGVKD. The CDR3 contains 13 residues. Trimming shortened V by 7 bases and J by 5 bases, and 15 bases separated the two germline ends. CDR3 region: CAIKEAEADEQYF. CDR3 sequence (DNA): TGTGCCATCAAAGAGGCGGAGGCGGACGAGCAGTACTTC.

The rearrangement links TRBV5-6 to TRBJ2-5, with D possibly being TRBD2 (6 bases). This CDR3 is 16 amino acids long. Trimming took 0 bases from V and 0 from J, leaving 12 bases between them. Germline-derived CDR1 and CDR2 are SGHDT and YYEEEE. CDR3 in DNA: TGTGCCAGCAGCTTGGTACTAGCTGGGTACCAAGAGACCCAGTACTTC. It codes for CASSLVLAGYQETQYF.

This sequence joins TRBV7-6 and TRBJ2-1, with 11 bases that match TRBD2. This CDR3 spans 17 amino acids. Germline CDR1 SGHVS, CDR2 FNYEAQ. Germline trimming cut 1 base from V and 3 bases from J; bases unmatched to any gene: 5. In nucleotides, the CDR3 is TGTGCCAGCAGCTTAGATAATAGCGGGAGGGTCTACAATGAGCAGTTCTTC. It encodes CASSLDNSGRVYNEQFF.

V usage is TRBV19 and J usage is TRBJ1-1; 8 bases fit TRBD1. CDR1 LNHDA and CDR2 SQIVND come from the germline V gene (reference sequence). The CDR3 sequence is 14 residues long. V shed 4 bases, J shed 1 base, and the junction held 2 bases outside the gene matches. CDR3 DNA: TGTGCCAGTAGTACCGGACAGGGGAACACTGAAGCTTTCTTT. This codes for CASSTGQGNTEAFF.

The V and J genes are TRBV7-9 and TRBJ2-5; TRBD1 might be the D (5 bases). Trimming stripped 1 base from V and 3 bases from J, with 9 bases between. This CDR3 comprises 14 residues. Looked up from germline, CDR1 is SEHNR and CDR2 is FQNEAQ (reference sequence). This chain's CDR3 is CASSLDAGKETQYF. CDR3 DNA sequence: TGTGCCAGCAGCTTAGATGCAGGGAAAGAGACCCAGTACTTC.

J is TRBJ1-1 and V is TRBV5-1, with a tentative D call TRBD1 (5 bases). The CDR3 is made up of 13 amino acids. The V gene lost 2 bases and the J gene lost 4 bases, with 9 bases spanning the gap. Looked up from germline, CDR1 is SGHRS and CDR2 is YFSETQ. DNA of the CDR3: TGCGCCAGCAGCTTCCAGGGTAGCACTGAAGCTTTCTTT. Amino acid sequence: CASSFQGSTEAFF.

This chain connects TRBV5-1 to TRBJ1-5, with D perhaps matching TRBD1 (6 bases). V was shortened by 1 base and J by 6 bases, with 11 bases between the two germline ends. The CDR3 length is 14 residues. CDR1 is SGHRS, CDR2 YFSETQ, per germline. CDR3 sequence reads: CASSLNRALQPQHF. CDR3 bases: TGCGCCAGCAGCTTGAACAGGGCGCTTCAGCCCCAGCATTTT.

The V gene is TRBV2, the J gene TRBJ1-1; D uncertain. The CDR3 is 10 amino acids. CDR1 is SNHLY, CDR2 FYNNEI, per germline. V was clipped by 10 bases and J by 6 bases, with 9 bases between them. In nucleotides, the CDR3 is TGTGCCAAGCGAGAACCTGAAGCTTTCTTT. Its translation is CAKREPEAFF.

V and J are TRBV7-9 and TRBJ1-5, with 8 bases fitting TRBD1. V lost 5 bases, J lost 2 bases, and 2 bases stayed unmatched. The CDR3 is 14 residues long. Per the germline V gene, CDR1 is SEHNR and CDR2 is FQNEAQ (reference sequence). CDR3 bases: TGTGCCAGCAGCCAACAGGGGGGCAATCAGCCCCAGCATTTT. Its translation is CASSQQGGNQPQHF.

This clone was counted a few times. The CDR3 reads CSATGGTEAFF. In DNA, the CDR3 is TGCAGTGCTACAGGGGGCACTGAAGCTTTCTTT. This chain links TRBV20-1 with TRBJ1-1, with 7 nucleotides matching TRBD1. The germline V gene encodes CDR1 DFQATT and CDR2 SNEGSKA (reference sequence). The CDR3 sequence is 11 residues long. V shed 4 bases and J 4 bases; nucleotides not matched to a gene: 0.

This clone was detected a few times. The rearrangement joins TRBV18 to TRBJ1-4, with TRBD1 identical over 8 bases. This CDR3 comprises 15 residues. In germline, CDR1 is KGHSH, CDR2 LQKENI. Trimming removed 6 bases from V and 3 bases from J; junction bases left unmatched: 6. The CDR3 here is CASSPGGSANEKLFF. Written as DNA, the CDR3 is TGTGCCAGCTCTCCAGGGGGCTCGGCTAATGAAAAACTGTTTTTT. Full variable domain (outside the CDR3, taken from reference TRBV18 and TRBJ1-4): NAGVMQNPRHLVRRRGQEARLRCSPMKGHSHVYWYRQLPEEGLKFMVYLQKENIIDESGMPKERFSAEFPKEGPSILRIQQVVRGDSAAYFCASSPGGSANEKLFFGSGTQLSVL.

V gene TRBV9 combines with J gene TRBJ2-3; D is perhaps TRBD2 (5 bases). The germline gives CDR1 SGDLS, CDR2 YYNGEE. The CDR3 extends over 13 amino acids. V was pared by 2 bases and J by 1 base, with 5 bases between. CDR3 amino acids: CASSVRGTDTQYF. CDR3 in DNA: TGTGCCAGCAGCGTGCGGGGCACAGATACGCAGTATTTT.

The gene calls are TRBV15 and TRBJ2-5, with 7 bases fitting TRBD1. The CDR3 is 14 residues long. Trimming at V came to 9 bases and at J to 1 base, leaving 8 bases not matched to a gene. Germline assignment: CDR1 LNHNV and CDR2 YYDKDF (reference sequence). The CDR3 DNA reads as TGTGCCACAAGCCGGGACAGCATCCAAGAGACCCAGTACTTC. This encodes CATSRDSIQETQYF.

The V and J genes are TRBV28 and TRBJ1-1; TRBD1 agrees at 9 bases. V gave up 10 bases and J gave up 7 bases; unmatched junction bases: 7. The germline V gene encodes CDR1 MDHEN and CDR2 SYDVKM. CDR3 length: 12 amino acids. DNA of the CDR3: TGTGCCATAGCCAAGACAGGGGGTGAAGCTTTCTTT. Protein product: CAIAKTGGEAFF.

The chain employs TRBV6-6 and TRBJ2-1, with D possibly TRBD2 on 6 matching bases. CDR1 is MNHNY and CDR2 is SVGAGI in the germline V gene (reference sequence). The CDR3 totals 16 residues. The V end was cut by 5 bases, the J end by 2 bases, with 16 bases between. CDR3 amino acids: CASSLLGGSPYNEQFF. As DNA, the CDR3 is TGTGCCAGCAGTCTCCTCGGAGGGAGTCCCTACAATGAGCAGTTCTTC.

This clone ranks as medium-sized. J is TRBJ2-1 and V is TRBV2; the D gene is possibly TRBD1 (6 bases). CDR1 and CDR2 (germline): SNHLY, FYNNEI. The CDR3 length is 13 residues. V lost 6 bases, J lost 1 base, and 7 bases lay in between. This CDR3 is CASRGASYNEQFF. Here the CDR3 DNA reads TGTGCCAGCAGGGGGGCGTCCTACAATGAGCAGTTCTTC.

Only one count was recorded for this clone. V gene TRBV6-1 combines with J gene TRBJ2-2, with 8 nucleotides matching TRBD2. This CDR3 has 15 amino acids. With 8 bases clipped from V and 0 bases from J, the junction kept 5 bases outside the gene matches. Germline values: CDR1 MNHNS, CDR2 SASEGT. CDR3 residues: CASDRLATNTGELFF. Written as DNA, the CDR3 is TGTGCCAGCGACAGACTAGCGACGAACACCGGGGAGCTGTTTTTT.

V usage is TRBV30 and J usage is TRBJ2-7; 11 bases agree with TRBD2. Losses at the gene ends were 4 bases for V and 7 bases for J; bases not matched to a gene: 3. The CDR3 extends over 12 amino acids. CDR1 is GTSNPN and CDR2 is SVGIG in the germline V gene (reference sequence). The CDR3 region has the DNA TGTGCCTGGACTAGCGGGAGGAATGAGCAGTACTTC. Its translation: CAWTSGRNEQYF.

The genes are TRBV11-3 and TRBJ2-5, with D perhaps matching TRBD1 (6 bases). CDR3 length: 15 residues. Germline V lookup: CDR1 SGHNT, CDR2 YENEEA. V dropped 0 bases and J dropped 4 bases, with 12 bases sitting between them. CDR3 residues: CASSLDGGRGETQYF. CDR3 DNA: TGTGCCAGCAGCTTAGATGGCGGCAGGGGAGAGACCCAGTACTTC.

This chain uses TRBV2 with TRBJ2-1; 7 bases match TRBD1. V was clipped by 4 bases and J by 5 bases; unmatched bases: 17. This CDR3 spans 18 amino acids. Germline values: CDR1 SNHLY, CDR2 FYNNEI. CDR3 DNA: TGTGCCAGCAGTGGGCAGGGACAGCGCCCTACAGTTCACAATGAGCAGTTCTTC. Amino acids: CASSGQGQRPTVHNEQFF. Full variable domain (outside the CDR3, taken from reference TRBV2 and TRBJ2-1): EPEVTQTPSHQVTQMGQEVILRCVPISNHLYFYWYRQILGQKVEFLVSFYNNEISEKSEIFDDQFSVERPDGSNFTLKIRSTKLEDSAMYFCASSGQGQRPTVHNEQFFGPGTRLTVL.

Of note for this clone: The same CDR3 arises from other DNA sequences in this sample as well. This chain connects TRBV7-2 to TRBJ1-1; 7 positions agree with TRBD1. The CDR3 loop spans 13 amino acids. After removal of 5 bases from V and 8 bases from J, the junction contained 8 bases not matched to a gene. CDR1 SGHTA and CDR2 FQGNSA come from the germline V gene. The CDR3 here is CASSTYRQGEAFF. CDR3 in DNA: TGTGCCAGCAGCACCTACAGACAGGGCGAAGCTTTCTTT.

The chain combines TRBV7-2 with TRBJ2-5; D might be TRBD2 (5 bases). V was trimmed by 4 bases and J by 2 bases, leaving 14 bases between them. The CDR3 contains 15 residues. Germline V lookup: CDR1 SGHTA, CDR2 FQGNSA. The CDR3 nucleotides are TGTGCCAGCAGCTGGTCCCCTAAGCGGCAAGAGACCCAGTACTTC. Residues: CASSWSPKRQETQYF.

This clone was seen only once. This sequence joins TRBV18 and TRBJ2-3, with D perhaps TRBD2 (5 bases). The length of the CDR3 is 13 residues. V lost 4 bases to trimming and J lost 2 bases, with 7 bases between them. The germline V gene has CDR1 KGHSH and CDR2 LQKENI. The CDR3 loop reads CASSLRDTDTQYF. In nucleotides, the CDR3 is TGTGCCAGCTCACTCCGGGACACAGATACGCAGTATTTT.

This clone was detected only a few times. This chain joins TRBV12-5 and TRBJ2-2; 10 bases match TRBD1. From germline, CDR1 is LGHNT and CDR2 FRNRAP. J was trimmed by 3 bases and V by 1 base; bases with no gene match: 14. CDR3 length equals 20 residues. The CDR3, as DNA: TGTGCTAGTGGTTTGGCACCTAATCCGGGACAGGGGACGCACACCGGGGAGCTGTTTTTT. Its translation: CASGLAPNPGQGTHTGELFF. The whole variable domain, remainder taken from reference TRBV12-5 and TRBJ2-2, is DARVTQTPRHKVTEMGQEVTMRCQPILGHNTVFWYRQTMMQGLELLAYFRNRAPLDDSGMPKDRFSAEMPDATLATLKIQPSEPRDSAVYFCASGLAPNPGQGTHTGELFFGEGSRLTVL.